Sequencing of this T cell receptor (beta chain) was carried out in a study of cytotoxic CD8 clonotypes in ibrutinib-treated CLL. Points on this clone: The antigen is unknown.

Between the trimmed V and J ends, which lost 4 bases and 4 bases, there was a span of 13 bases. CDR1 MDHEN and CDR2 SYDVKM come from the germline V gene. This CDR3 is built from 14 residues. Study-level results: Clonality was higher at baseline than in age-matched healthy donors and tracked circulating CD8+ T-cell counts. The study found public clonotypes uncommon, contracting or stable on treatment.

The protocol was immunoSEQ multiplex PCR, while the TCRdb copy is restricted to in-frame clones and leaves out a portion. The sample shows 130,000 to 150,000 clones, roughly three quarters of them seen only once. The sequence derives from a human donor with chronic lymphocytic leukemia. The chain joins TRBV28 to TRBJ2-5; D possibly matches TRBD1 or TRBD2 (5 bases each). The specimen comprised PBMCs, sampled after 12 months of ibrutinib treatment. CDR3 DNA sequence: TGTGCCAGCAGTTCGGGGACCCCAAGAGAGACCCAGTACTTC. It is translated as CASSSGTPRETQYF.